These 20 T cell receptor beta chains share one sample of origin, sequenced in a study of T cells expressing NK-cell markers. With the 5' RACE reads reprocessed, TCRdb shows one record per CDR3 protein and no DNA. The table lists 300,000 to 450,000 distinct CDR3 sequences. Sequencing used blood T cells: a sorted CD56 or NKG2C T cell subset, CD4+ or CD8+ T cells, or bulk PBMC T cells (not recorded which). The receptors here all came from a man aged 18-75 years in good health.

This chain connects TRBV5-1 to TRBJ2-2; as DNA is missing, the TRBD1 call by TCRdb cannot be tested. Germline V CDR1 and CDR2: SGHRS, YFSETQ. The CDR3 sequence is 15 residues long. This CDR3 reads CASSLGDSITGELFF.

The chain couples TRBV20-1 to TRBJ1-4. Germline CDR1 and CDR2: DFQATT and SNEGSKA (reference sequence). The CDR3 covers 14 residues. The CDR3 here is CSAQDRGLSEKLFF.

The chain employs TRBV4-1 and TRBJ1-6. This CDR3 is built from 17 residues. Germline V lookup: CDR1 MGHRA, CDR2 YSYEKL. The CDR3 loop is CASSRGGWGPRNSPLHF.

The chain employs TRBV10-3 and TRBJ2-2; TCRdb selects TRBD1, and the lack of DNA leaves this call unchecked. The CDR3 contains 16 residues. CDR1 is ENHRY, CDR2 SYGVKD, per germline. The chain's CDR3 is CAISTLRTANTGELFF.

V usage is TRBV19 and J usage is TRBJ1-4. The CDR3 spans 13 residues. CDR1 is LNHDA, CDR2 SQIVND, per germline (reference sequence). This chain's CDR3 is CASSIDRWGKLFF. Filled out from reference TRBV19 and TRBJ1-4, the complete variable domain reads DGGITQSPKYLFRKEGQNVTLSCEQNLNHDAMYWYRQDPGQGLRLIYYSQIVNDFQKGDIAEGYSVSREKKESFPLTVTSAQKNPTAFYLCASSIDRWGKLFFGSGTQLSVL.

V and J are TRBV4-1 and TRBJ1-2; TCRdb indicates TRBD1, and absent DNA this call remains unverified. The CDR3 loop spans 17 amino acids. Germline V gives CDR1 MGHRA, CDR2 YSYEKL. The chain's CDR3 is CASSQDQRQGYSYGYTF.

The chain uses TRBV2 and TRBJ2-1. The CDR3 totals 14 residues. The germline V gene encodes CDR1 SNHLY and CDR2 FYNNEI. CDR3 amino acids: CASSELSVYNEQFF.

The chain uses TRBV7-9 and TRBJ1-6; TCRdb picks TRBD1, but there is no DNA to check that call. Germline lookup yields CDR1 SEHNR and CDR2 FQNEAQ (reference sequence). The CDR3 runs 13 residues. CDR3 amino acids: CASNPRPGSPLHF.

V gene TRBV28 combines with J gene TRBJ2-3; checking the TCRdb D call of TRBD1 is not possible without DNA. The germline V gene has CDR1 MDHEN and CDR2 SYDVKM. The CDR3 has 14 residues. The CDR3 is CATREGGSTDTQYF. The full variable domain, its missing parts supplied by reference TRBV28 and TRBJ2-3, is DVKVTQSSRYLVKRTGEKVFLECVQDMDHENMFWYRQDPGLGLRLIYFSYDVKMKEKGDIPEGYSVSREKKERFSLILESASTNQTSMYLCATREGGSTDTQYFGPGTRLTVL.

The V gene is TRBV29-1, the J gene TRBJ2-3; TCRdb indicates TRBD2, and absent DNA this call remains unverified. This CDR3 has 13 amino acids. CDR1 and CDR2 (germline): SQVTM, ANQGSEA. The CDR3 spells CSVIAGGMDTQYF.

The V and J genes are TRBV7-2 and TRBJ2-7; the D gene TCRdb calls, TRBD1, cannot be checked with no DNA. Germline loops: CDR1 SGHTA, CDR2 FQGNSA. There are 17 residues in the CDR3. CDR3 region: CASSLAGTPRVWHEQYF.

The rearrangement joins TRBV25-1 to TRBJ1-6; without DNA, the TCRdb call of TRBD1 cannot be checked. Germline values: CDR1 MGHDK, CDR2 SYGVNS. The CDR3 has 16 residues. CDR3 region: CASPKSSGHRYSPLHF.

CDR3 sequence: CSAISSGGAETQYF. This sequence joins TRBV20-1 and TRBJ2-5; TCRdb selects TRBD2, and the lack of DNA leaves this call unchecked. Germline values: CDR1 DFQATT, CDR2 SNEGSKA (reference sequence). This CDR3 region has 14 residues.

The chain's CDR3 is CASSRPGPIYGYTF. The J gene is TRBJ1-2, the V gene TRBV7-2; lacking DNA, the TRBD1 call made by TCRdb goes unchecked. This CDR3 is 14 amino acids long. Germline loops: CDR1 SGHTA, CDR2 FQGNSA.

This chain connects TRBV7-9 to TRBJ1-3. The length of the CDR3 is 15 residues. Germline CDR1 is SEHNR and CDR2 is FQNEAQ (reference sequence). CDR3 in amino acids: CASSLAGNSGNTIYF.

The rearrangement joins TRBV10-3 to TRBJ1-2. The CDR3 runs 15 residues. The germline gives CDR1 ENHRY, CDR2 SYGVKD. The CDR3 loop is CAISETGGSFYGYTF.

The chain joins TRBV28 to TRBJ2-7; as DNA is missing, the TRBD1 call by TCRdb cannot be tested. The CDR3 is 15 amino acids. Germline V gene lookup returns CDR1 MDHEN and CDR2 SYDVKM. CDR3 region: CASSFPRTGSYEQYF. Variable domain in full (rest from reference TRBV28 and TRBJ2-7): DVKVTQSSRYLVKRTGEKVFLECVQDMDHENMFWYRQDPGLGLRLIYFSYDVKMKEKGDIPEGYSVSREKKERFSLILESASTNQTSMYLCASSFPRTGSYEQYFGPGTRLTVT.

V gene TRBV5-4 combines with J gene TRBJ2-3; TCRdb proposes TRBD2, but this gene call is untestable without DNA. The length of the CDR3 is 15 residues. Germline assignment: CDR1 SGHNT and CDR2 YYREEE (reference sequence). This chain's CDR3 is CVCAPGGLSTDTQYF.

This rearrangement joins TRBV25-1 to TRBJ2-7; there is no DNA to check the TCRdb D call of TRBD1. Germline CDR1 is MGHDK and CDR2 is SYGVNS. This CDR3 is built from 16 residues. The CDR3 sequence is CASSEYKGVASYEQYF.

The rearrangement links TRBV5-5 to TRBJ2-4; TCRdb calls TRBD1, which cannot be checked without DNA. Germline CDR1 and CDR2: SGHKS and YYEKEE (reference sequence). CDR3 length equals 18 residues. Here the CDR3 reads CASSRDRGANSAQNIQYF.